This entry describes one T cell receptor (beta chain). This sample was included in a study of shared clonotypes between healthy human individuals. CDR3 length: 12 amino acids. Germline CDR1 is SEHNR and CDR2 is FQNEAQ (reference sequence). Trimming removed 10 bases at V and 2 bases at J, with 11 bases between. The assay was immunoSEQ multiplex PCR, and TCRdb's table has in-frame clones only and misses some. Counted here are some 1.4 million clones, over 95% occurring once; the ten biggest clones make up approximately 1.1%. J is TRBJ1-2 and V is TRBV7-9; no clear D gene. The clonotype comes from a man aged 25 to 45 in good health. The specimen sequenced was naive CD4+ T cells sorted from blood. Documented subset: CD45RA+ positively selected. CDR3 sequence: CANSPGNYGYTF. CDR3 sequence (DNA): TGTGCCAATAGCCCCGGGAACTATGGCTACACCTTC. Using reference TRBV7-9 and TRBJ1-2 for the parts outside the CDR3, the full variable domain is DTGVSQNPRHKITKRGQNVTFRCDPISEHNRLYWYRQTLGQGPEFLTYFQNEAQLEKSRLLSDRFSAERPKGSFSTLEIQRTEQGDSAMYLCANSPGNYGYTFGSGTRLTVV.